This is a list of T cell receptor beta chains from one sample in a study of human CD8 memory T cell subsets. Each CDR3 protein gets one entry in TCRdb, which reprocessed the 5' RACE reads and gives no DNA. The repertoire table contains almost 5,500 distinct CDR3 sequences. Material for sequencing was CD8+ effector memory T cells (TEM) sorted from PBMCs. The receptors shown here come from a human donor in good health. CDR3s include the opening cysteine and the closing phenylalanine or tryptophan. Clone size is given for some rows only: seen once, a few or many times, or a class if the clone is expanded.

v_gene,abundance,j_gene,CDR3aa
TRBV28,NA,TRBJ2-1,CASSLGLNEQFF
TRBV6-1,NA,TRBJ2-5,CASSEGDRTYQETQYF
TRBV7-3,NA,TRBJ2-1,CASSPGQGLGNEQFF
TRBV20-1,NA,TRBJ2-7,CSARARTVEYYEQYF
TRBV6-6,NA,TRBJ2-1,CASSNRDYNEQFF
TRBV7-8,NA,TRBJ1-1,CASSRGPNTEAFF
TRBV11-3,large,TRBJ1-3,CASSSSWERNTIYF
TRBV2,NA,TRBJ2-7,CASNTGTTYEQYF
TRBV6-6,medium-sized,TRBJ2-3,CATSGIEGTDTQYF
TRBV5-1,NA,TRBJ2-7,CASSLVIAGYEQYF
TRBV20-1,NA,TRBJ2-7,CSADSGFLAGSYEQYF
TRBV6-6,NA,TRBJ1-2,CASSYFPRGAAGYTF
TRBV27,NA,TRBJ2-7,CASSILPGTVLYEQYF
TRBV7-6,NA,TRBJ2-1,CASSPGGNEQFF
TRBV7-9,NA,TRBJ2-7,CASSLGRNEQYF
TRBV7-2,medium-sized,TRBJ2-1,CASSSRGPEQFF
TRBV7-6,medium-sized,TRBJ2-2,CASRATGWELFF
TRBV5-1,medium-sized,TRBJ1-1,CASSFMADMNTEAFF
TRBV4-1,NA,TRBJ1-5,CASSQNRGLQPQHF
TRBV3-1,NA,TRBJ1-2,CASSQVGRNYGYTF
TRBV11-3,NA,TRBJ2-1,CASSVTSGGWEQFF
TRBV5-1,NA,TRBJ2-2,CAIRTSAGELFF
TRBV2,NA,TRBJ2-1,CASSYYPGNEQFF
TRBV30,medium-sized,TRBJ2-1,CAWSTGLGSEQFF
TRBV7-8,medium-sized,TRBJ2-7,CASSLGRSSYEQYF
TRBV19,NA,TRBJ1-5,CASSIRAAADWNQPQHF
TRBV5-6,NA,TRBJ1-4,CASSFSEGTANEKLFF
TRBV15,NA,TRBJ2-7,CATSTKTGEQYF
TRBV29-1,NA,TRBJ2-5,CSVPITSQETQYF
TRBV6-1,NA,TRBJ2-1,CASRVSSYNEQFF
TRBV15,NA,TRBJ1-5,CATSRVALGNQPQHF
TRBV19,NA,TRBJ2-7,CASKISGTGAYEQYF
TRBV12-3/TRBV12-4,NA,TRBJ2-1,CASSALAGFSNEQFF
TRBV11-2,NA,TRBJ2-7,CASSLGYGTGDFYEQYF
TRBV21-1,NA,TRBJ2-7,CASSRGTSDNPSYRYEQYF
TRBV7-6,NA,TRBJ2-5,CASSSGLAGIETQYF
TRBV27,NA,TRBJ1-2,CASSPTGLANYGYTF
TRBV5-5,NA,TRBJ1-5,CASSHTQGLDQPQHF
TRBV9,NA,TRBJ1-1,CASVGLLNTEAFF
TRBV9,NA,TRBJ2-1,CASSPSSYNEQFF